The 18 T cell receptor beta chains given below trace back to one sample, sequenced in a study of control samples from healthy donors and cancer patients (dated by TCRdb to 2018 to 2021). Libraries were made using the immunoSEQ multiplex PCR assay. Here the immuneACCESS table is served through TCRdb, limited to in-frame sequences with V and J called. Missing clones are a known gap in these copies; in checked studies unresolved V genes cover under half, and the rest lacks a known reason. For this sample the table gives approximately 20,000 clones, of which about 85% were detected only once. The ten most abundant clones make up roughly 20% of the sample. Material: PBMCs. All receptors derive from a man between 60 and 70 years old with colorectal cancer.

The chain has TRBV10-3 and TRBJ2-7; tentative D call: TRBD1 (6 bases). V shed 2 bases and J shed 0 bases, with 11 bases lying between them. This CDR3 region has 15 residues. Germline V gives CDR1 ENHRY, CDR2 SYGVKD. CDR3 coding DNA: TGTGCCATCAGTGAGAGGACAGCGAGCTCCTACGAGCAGTACTTC. This sequence encodes CAISERTASSYEQYF.

The rearrangement links TRBV4-1 to TRBJ2-2; no clear D. V lost 1 base and J lost 6, with 6 bases in between. The CDR3 sequence is 13 residues long. Germline V gene lookup returns CDR1 MGHRA and CDR2 YSYEKL. CDR3 amino acids: CASSQVRAGELFF. The CDR3 region has the DNA TGCGCCAGCAGCCAAGTACGGGCCGGGGAGCTGTTTTTT.

For the CDR3, the DNA is TGTGCCAGCAGCGTAGAGGACCACTCTGGAAACACCATATATTTT. This codes for CASSVEDHSGNTIYF. The rearrangement links TRBV9 to TRBJ1-3, with unresolved D. This CDR3 region has 15 residues. The V end lost 0 bases, the J end lost 0 bases, and 7 bases lay between the germline ends. Germline V gives CDR1 SGDLS, CDR2 YYNGEE.

This clone was counted only a few times. CDR3 sequence: CASRNLQVQVDGYTF. The CDR3 DNA sequence: TGTGCCAGCAGAAACCTTCAAGTTCAAGTTGATGGCTACACCTTC. The chain joins TRBV6-5 to TRBJ1-2; the D is unclear. The germline V and J ends were trimmed by 6 bases and 6 bases, with 20 bases remaining between them. The CDR3 consists of 15 residues. The V gene's germline CDR1 is MNHEY and CDR2 SVGAGI.

V usage is TRBV2 and J usage is TRBJ1-1; unclear D gene. V was shortened by 6 bases and J by 1 base, with 15 bases between the two germline ends. The CDR3 has 15 amino acids. Looked up from germline, CDR1 is SNHLY and CDR2 is FYNNEI. The DNA for the CDR3 is TGTGCCAGCAGCCCACCCAGCTTCTCGAACACTGAAGCTTTCTTT. Its translation: CASSPPSFSNTEAFF.

The chain couples TRBV6-5 to TRBJ1-4; the D gene is possibly TRBD1 (5 bases). V lost 2 bases and J 0 bases, leaving 7 bases between the germline ends. The CDR3 sequence is 15 residues long. From germline, CDR1 is MNHEY and CDR2 SVGAGI. The CDR3 loop reads CASSYKGPTNEKLFF. The CDR3 DNA reads TGTGCCAGCAGTTACAAGGGACCAACTAATGAAAAACTGTTTTTT.

This chain uses TRBV24-1 with TRBJ1-2, with D possibly being TRBD1 (6 bases). Trimming pared 4 bases from V and 4 bases from J, leaving 12 bases between. This CDR3 spans 14 amino acids. Germline CDR1 KGHDR, CDR2 SFDVKD. The CDR3 sequence is CATSEGGRGYGYTF. The CDR3 coding sequence is TGTGCCACCAGTGAAGGTGGCAGGGGCTATGGCTACACCTTC.

The V gene is TRBV30, the J gene TRBJ1-3, with D possibly matching TRBD1 (5 bases). The V end lost 2 bases, the J end lost 0 bases, and 11 bases lay between the germline ends. CDR1 and CDR2 (germline): GTSNPN, SVGIG (reference sequence). The CDR3 runs 15 residues. The CDR3 nucleotides are TGTGCCTGGAGTAGGAAGGACACCTCTGGAAACACCATATATTTT. Its translation: CAWSRKDTSGNTIYF.

The gene calls are TRBV14 and TRBJ2-3; D not certain. Germline CDR1 and CDR2: SGHDN and FVKESK. This CDR3 is 16 amino acids long. Deletions cut 0 bases from V and 3 bases from J, with 13 bases between. The CDR3 reads CASSQDLGSRTDTQYF. The CDR3 coding sequence is TGTGCCAGCAGCCAAGATTTGGGCAGTAGGACAGATACGCAGTATTTT.

The chain is built from TRBV27 and TRBJ2-3, with 9 bases lining up with TRBD2. Germline V gene sequence: CDR1 MNHEY, CDR2 SMNVEV (reference sequence). This CDR3 is 17 amino acids long. The V segment lost 2 bases and the J segment 1 base; nucleotides outside the gene matches: 7. Here the CDR3 DNA reads TGTGCCAGCAGTTTACGTACCGGGACTAGCCGCACAGATACGCAGTATTTT. Its protein is CASSLRTGTSRTDTQYF.

The V call is TRBV7-9, the J call TRBJ1-2, with unresolved D. Germline values: CDR1 SEHNR, CDR2 FQNEAQ (reference sequence). The CDR3 spans 12 residues. V was clipped by 3 bases and J by 8 bases, with 10 bases between them. The chain's CDR3 is CASSFNTGGYTF. The DNA of the CDR3 is TGTGCCAGCAGCTTCAACACGGGGGGCTACACCTTC.

The chain combines TRBV4-1 with TRBJ1-1; 7 bases fit TRBD1. The CDR3 is 16 amino acids. The V and J ends lost 0 bases and 2 bases, in that order; junction bases with no gene match: 6. Germline V gene sequence: CDR1 MGHRA, CDR2 YSYEKL. As DNA, the CDR3 is TGCGCCAGCAGCCAAGACCCCGGACAGGTTAACACTGAAGCTTTCTTT. The encoded protein is CASSQDPGQVNTEAFF.

The chain couples TRBV24-1 to TRBJ2-3; 8 bases agree with TRBD2. Germline-derived CDR1 and CDR2 are KGHDR and SFDVKD. This CDR3 comprises 15 residues. V shed 3 bases, J shed 5 bases, and the junction held 6 bases outside the gene matches. CDR3: CATSDSGGAGDTQYF. The CDR3 DNA is TGTGCCACCAGTGATAGCGGGGGCGCAGGAGATACGCAGTATTTT.

The rearrangement links TRBV6-5 to TRBJ1-2; 7 bases agree with TRBD1. Germline trimming cut 2 bases from V and 4 bases from J; bases unmatched to any gene: 1. The CDR3 is 13 residues long. CDR1 and CDR2 (germline): MNHEY, SVGAGI. The CDR3 sequence: CASSYEGAYGYTF. CDR3 nucleotides: TGTGCCAGCAGTTACGAGGGGGCCTATGGCTACACCTTC.

The chain links TRBV6-5 to TRBJ2-3, with 9 bases identical to TRBD1. The CDR3 is 15 residues long. Germline V gives CDR1 MNHEY, CDR2 SVGAGI. Trimming at V came to 6 bases and at J to 3 bases, leaving 7 bases not matched to a gene. The CDR3 sequence is CASSFGQGNTDTQYF. DNA for the CDR3: TGTGCCAGCAGCTTTGGACAGGGGAATACAGATACGCAGTATTTT.

This chain links TRBV2 with TRBJ2-3, with TRBD2 identical over 8 bases. The CDR3 is 15 residues long. With 2 bases clipped from V and 3 bases from J, the junction kept 4 bases outside the gene matches. The germline V gene encodes CDR1 SNHLY and CDR2 FYNNEI. The CDR3 DNA reads as TGTGCCAGCAGTGAATTCAGCGGGGGAACAGATACGCAGTATTTT. Translating gives CASSEFSGGTDTQYF. Full variable domain (rest looked up from reference TRBV2 and TRBJ2-3): EPEVTQTPSHQVTQMGQEVILRCVPISNHLYFYWYRQILGQKVEFLVSFYNNEISEKSEIFDDQFSVERPDGSNFTLKIRSTKLEDSAMYFCASSEFSGGTDTQYFGPGTRLTVL.

The chain uses TRBV7-2 and TRBJ1-6; 7 bases are a match to TRBD1. The CDR3 totals 16 residues. V lost 5 bases and J lost 5; bases outside the gene matches: 9. Germline lookup yields CDR1 SGHTA and CDR2 FQGNSA. The CDR3: CASSLMDRPDNSPLHF. CDR3 nucleotide sequence: TGTGCCAGCAGCCTCATGGACAGGCCGGATAATTCACCCCTCCACTTT.

This clone was detected only once. The rearrangement joins TRBV6-6 to TRBJ1-3, with D unresolved. Per the germline V gene, CDR1 is MNHNY and CDR2 is SVGAGI (reference sequence). CDR3 length: 16 residues. The V end lost 0 bases, the J end lost 4 bases, and 13 bases lay between the germline ends. DNA of the CDR3: TGTGCCAGCAGTTACTCGTTGGCAGGATCGGGAAACACCATATATTTT. Its protein is CASSYSLAGSGNTIYF.